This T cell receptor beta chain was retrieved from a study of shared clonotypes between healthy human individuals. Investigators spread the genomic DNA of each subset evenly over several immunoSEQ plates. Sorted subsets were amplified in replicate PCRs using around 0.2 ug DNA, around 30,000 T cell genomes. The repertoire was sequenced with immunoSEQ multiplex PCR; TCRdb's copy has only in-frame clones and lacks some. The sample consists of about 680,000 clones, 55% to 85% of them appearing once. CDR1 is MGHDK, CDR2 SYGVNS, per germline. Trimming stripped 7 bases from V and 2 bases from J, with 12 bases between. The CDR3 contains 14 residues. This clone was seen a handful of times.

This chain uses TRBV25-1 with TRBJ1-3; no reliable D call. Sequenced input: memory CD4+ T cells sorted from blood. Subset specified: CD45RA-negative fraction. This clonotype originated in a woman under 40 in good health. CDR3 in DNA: TGTGCCAGCACCCCCACTACGACTGGAAACACCATATATTTT. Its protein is CASTPTTTGNTIYF. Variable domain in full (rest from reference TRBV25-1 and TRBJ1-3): EADIYQTPRYLVIGTGKKITLECSQTMGHDKMYWYQQDPGMELHLIHYSYGVNSTEKGDLSSESTVSRIRTEHFPLTLESARPSHTSQYLCASTPTTTGNTIYFGEGSWLTVV.